The entry below gives a single TCR beta chain sequence along with its context. This specimen belongs to a study of cytomegalovirus exposure and HLA in healthy donors. The protocol was immunoSEQ multiplex PCR, while the TCRdb copy is restricted to in-frame clones and leaves out a portion. The sample gives roughly 80,000 clones, less than 95% of which show up once; 2.5% to 3.5% is in the top ten. Trimming cost V 6 bases and J 8 bases, with 13 bases left between them. Per the germline V gene, CDR1 is MDHEN and CDR2 is SYDVKM. The CDR3 loop spans 13 amino acids. V usage is TRBV28 and J usage is TRBJ1-4; the D gene is possibly TRBD1 (6 bases). The specimen was PBMCs. The TCR originated in a woman aged 18-29 years in good health and CMV-seropositive. CDR3 residues: CASSPGGREKLFF. CDR3 bases: TGTGCCAGCAGCCCGGGGGGCAGGGAAAAACTGTTTTTT.